These T cell receptor beta chains were read from a single sample in a study of beta chain features in type 1 diabetes. Sequencing used immunoSEQ multiplex PCR; TCRdb keeps in-frame clones, though not all of them. The table shows 900,000 or so clones, with under 20% occurring only once. The source material was naive CD4+ T cells from blood. The origin of the receptors is a woman between 18 and 29 years old in good health. The CDR3 runs from the conserved cysteine through the conserved F or W. Fields, in order: clone size, J gene, D gene, V gene, CDR3 protein, CDR3 DNA. A D gene is named only where the DNA matches it firmly. The size field is filled for only some rows; it gives once, few, many or a size class.

>few|TRBJ2-7|-|TRBV27
CASSFSGPSYEQYF
TGTGCCAGCAGTTTCAGCGGACCATCCTACGAGCAGTACTTC
>few|TRBJ1-1|TRBD1|TRBV19
CASSLTGGGTEAFF
TGTGCCAGTAGCCTGACAGGGGGTGGTACTGAAGCTTTCTTT
>-|TRBJ1-1|-|TRBV19
CASSIGRKAFF
TGTGCCAGTAGTATAGGCCGAAAAGCTTTCTTT
>-|TRBJ2-7|-|TRBV9
CASSAQVGAYEQYF
TGTGCCAGCAGCGCTCAAGTAGGAGCCTACGAGCAGTACTTC
>-|TRBJ2-3|TRBD2|TRBV6-5
CASSPGIAGMDTQYF
TGTGCCAGCAGTCCGGGGATAGCGGGAATGGATACGCAGTATTTT
>few|TRBJ2-1|TRBD2|TRBV7-9
CASSLVLGLAANEQFF
TGTGCCAGCAGCTTAGTTTTGGGACTAGCGGCGAATGAGCAGTTCTTC
>-|TRBJ2-5|TRBD1|TRBV5-1
CASSSQGAGETQYF
TGCGCCAGCAGCTCCCAGGGGGCAGGGGAGACCCAGTACTTC
>few|TRBJ2-7|TRBD2|TRBV10-3
CAIRPNSGRGSDEQYF
TGTGCCATCAGGCCGAATAGCGGGAGGGGGTCGGACGAGCAGTACTTC
>-|TRBJ2-7|-|TRBV5-4
CASSSGLTYEQYF
TGTGCCAGCAGTTCCGGACTAACCTACGAGCAGTACTTC
>-|TRBJ2-1|TRBD2|TRBV5-1
CASSPGTSEVEQFF
TGCGCCAGCAGCCCGGGGACTAGCGAGGTTGAGCAGTTCTTC
>few|TRBJ2-1|-|TRBV10-3
CAISEEDIDNEQFF
TGTGCCATCAGTGAGGAGGACATTGACAATGAGCAGTTCTTC
>-|TRBJ1-5|TRBD1|TRBV6-6
CASSIQGASNQPQHF
TGTGCCAGCAGTATACAGGGGGCTAGTAATCAGCCCCAGCATTTT
>few|TRBJ2-3|TRBD2|TRBV4-3
CASSQTSGSTDTQYF
TGCGCCAGCAGCCAGACTAGCGGCAGCACAGATACGCAGTATTTT
>few|TRBJ2-7|TRBD2|TRBV7-9
CASSSLPGREAFRDEQYF
TGTGCCAGCAGCTCCCTCCCCGGGCGGGAGGCCTTCAGGGACGAGCAGTACTTC
>-|TRBJ2-1|TRBD1|TRBV2
CASTSTGGSNNEQFF
TGTGCCAGCACTTCGACAGGGGGATCCAACAATGAGCAGTTCTTC
>-|TRBJ2-7|TRBD1|TRBV6-6
CASSSRGLGDEQYF
TGTGCCAGCAGTAGCAGGGGGTTGGGCGACGAGCAGTACTTC
>few|TRBJ2-7|TRBD1|TRBV18
CASSPRDRGYEQYF
TGTGCCAGCTCACCCCGGGACAGGGGCTACGAGCAGTACTTC
>few|TRBJ2-3|TRBD2|TRBV2
CASSSASGEDTQYF
TGTGCCAGCAGCTCTGCTAGCGGGGAAGATACGCAGTATTTT
>few|TRBJ1-5|-|TRBV4-3
CASSPNRRRNQPQHF
TGCGCCAGCAGCCCCAACCGGAGGCGTAATCAGCCCCAGCATTTT
>-|TRBJ1-1|-|TRBV10-3
CAIRGHGELRNTEAFF
TGTGCCATCCGCGGACATGGTGAACTGAGGAACACTGAAGCTTTCTTT
>few|TRBJ2-3|TRBD1|TRBV7-2
CASSSKPGQGRDTQYF
TGTGCCAGCAGCTCTAAACCGGGACAGGGCAGAGATACGCAGTATTTT
>-|TRBJ1-4|-|TRBV4-3
CASSQRRINEKLFF
TGCGCCAGCAGCCAAAGACGGATAAATGAAAAACTGTTTTTT
>-|TRBJ1-4|TRBD1|TRBV2
CASRIQGRGEKLFF
TGTGCCAGCCGGATACAGGGGAGGGGTGAAAAACTGTTTTTT
>-|TRBJ2-4|-|TRBV18
CASSPAGTRGAKNIQYF
TGTGCCAGCTCTCCCGCCGGGACAAGAGGAGCCAAAAACATTCAGTACTTC
>few|TRBJ2-5|TRBD1|TRBV7-9
CASSIGQGYQETQYF
TGTGCCAGCAGCATAGGACAGGGTTATCAAGAGACCCAGTACTTC
>-|TRBJ1-1|-|TRBV5-1
CASSLGVTANTEAFF
TGCGCCAGCAGCTTGGGCGTGACAGCGAACACTGAAGCTTTCTTT
>-|TRBJ2-7|-|TRBV11-2
CASSLPGPYEQYF
TGTGCCAGCAGCTTACCAGGGCCCTACGAGCAGTACTTC
>few|TRBJ2-7|-|TRBV4-3
CASSQDTRKRYEQYF
TGCGCCAGCAGCCAAGATACTCGGAAGCGGTACGAGCAGTACTTC
>few|TRBJ2-1|-|TRBV18
CASSPYQYNEQFF
TGTGCCAGCTCACCATACCAATACAATGAGCAGTTCTTC
>few|TRBJ2-5|-|TRBV18
CASSPPQQETQYF
TGTGCCAGCTCACCACCCCAGCAGGAGACCCAGTACTTC
>-|TRBJ1-1|-|TRBV5-6
CASSLGTENTEAFF
TGTGCCAGCAGCTTGGGGACAGAGAACACTGAAGCTTTCTTT
>few|TRBJ2-2|-|TRBV9
CASSVEVGGTGELFF
TGTGCCAGCAGCGTAGAAGTGGGAGGCACCGGGGAGCTGTTTTTT
>few|TRBJ2-5|TRBD2|TRBV9
CASSVGVLAGNQETQYF
TGTGCCAGCAGCGTGGGGGTACTAGCGGGAAACCAAGAGACCCAGTACTTC
>few|TRBJ2-1|-|TRBV5-1
CASSLALGYNEQFF
TGCGCCAGCAGCTTAGCGTTGGGGTACAATGAGCAGTTCTTC
>-|TRBJ2-3|-|TRBV19
CANPTDTQYF
TGTGCCAATCCCACAGATACGCAGTATTTT